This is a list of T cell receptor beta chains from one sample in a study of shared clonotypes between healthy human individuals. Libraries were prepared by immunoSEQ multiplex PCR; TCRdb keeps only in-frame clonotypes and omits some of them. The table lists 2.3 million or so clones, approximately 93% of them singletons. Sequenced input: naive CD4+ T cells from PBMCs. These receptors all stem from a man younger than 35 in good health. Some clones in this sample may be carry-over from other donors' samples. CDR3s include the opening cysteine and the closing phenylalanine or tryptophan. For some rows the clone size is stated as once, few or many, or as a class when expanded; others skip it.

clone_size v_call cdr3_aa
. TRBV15 CATSRLGQGFYEQYF
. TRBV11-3 CASSLVLREVAFF
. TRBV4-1 CASSQVIGQAGETDTQYF
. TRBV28 CATQHRENEQFF
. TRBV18 CASSLPAGGSGNTIYF
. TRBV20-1 CSASSTDTQYF
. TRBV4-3 CASSQEWLLNEQFF
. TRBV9 CASSASGGTRETQYF
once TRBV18 CASSPPTGPDTQYF
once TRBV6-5 CASGQRGTDTQYF
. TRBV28 CASSLYTSNRGRDGYTF
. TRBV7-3 CASSSTMLSNEQFF
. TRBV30 CARLDYSYNEQFF
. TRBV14 CASSQPARGPEAFF
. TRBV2 CASSDGLPSYNEQFF
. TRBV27 CASSPGGLLGNTIYF
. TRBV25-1 CASRGTSRSDTQYF
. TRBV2 CASEPRAHTDTQYF
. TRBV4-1 CASSQEWRARGELFF
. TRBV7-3 CASSFGGSTYNEQFF
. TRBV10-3 CAISVVESYGYTF
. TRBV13 CASSSRPRNSYEQYF
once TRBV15 CATSSTSGHDEQYF
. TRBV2 CASSEEQETQYF
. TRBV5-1 CASSLGGGQSYEQYF
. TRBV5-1 CASSSTSDHNEQFF
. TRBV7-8 CASSPRDSSGYTF
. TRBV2 CASSPDRIFPATNEKLFF